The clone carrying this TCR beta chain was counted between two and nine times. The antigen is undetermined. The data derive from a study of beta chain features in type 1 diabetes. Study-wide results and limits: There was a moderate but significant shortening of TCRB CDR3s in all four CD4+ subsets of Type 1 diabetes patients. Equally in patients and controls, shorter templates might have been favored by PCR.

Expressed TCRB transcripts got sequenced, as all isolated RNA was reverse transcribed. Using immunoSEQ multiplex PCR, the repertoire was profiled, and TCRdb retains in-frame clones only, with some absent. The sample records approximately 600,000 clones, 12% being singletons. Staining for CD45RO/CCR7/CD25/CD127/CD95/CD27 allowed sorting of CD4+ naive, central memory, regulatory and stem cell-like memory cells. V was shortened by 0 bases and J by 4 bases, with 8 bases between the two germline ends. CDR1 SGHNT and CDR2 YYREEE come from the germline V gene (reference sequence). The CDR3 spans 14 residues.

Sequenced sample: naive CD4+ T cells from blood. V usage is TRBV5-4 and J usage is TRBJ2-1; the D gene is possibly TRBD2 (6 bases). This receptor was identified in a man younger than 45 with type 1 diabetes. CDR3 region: CASSLVSGYNEQFF. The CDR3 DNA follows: TGTGCCAGCAGCTTGGTCAGCGGGTACAATGAGCAGTTCTTC. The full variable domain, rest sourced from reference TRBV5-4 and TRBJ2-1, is ETGVTQSPTHLIKTRGQQVTLRCSSQSGHNTVSWYQQALGQGPQFIFQYYREEENGRGNFPPRFSGLQFPNYSSELNVNALELDDSALYLCASSLVSGYNEQFFGPGTRLTVL.